This T cell receptor beta chain was identified in a study of T cells in Graves' hyperthyroidism and ophthalmopathy. Whole-study context: Once the initial diagnosis was made, peripheral blood was obtained before any treatment.

TCR beta CDR3 regions were amplified from RNA. HTBI primers were used for first-round RT-PCR of the TCR CDR3. In TCRdb, the multiplex PCR reads were re-called with MiXCR into one record per CDR3 protein. The sample has fewer than 500,000 distinct CDR3 sequences, roughly 13% seen once. General observations from the study: Blood also showed most of the thyroid clonotypes that were expanded above 0.001.

About this clonotype itself: The antigen is undetermined.

CDR3 length: 19 residues. CDR1 and CDR2 (germline): ENHRY, SYGVKD. V was pared by 0 bases and J by 4 bases, with 19 bases between. The origin of this receptor is a man aged 25-45 years with Graves' hyperthyroidism that later progressed to Graves' ophthalmopathy. The V call is TRBV10-3, the J call TRBJ2-6; a weak D match, TRBD2 (6 bases). Material: blood. The CDR3 DNA follows: TGTGCCATCAGTGAGTCCTACCTTATAGCTGCGGGAGGGGCCAACGTCCTGACTTTC. This gives the protein CAISESYLIAAGGANVLTF.